These 21 T cell receptor beta chains were sequenced from one sample in a study of blood T cell repertoires in COVID-19. Sequenced by immunoSEQ multiplex PCR; TCRdb stores in-frame clones only, minus some. The profile shows some 240,000 clones, roughly 88% of them singletons. Sequenced: peripheral blood. The origin of the receptors is a woman aged 40 to 50 who had recovered from COVID-19.

CDR3 protein: CASSLTVPGELFF. CDR3 DNA: TGTGCCAGCAGCCTTACAGTACCCGGGGAGCTGTTTTTT. V and J are TRBV7-9 and TRBJ2-2; D is ambiguous. The V and J ends lost 5 bases and 6 bases respectively, with 10 bases between them. The CDR3 sequence is 13 residues long. Germline CDR1 reads SEHNR; CDR2 reads FQNEAQ (reference sequence).

The chain joins TRBV27 to TRBJ2-5; D perhaps matches TRBD1 (6 bases). This CDR3 contains 15 residues. With 5 bases removed from V and 5 bases from J, the gap between germline ends came to 18 bases. Germline V gives CDR1 MNHEY, CDR2 SMNVEV (reference sequence). The CDR3 here is CASSPNREFLETQYF. The CDR3 nucleotides read TGTGCCAGCAGTCCTAACAGGGAGTTCTTGGAGACCCAGTACTTC.

This sequence joins TRBV28 and TRBJ2-5; 9 bases align to TRBD1. V gave up 7 bases and J gave up 4 bases; unmatched junction bases: 10. Germline V CDR1 and CDR2: MDHEN, SYDVKM. The CDR3 is made up of 15 amino acids. CDR3 protein: CASNDQTGGGETQYF. In nucleotides, the CDR3 is TGTGCCAGCAACGACCAGACAGGGGGTGGAGAGACCCAGTACTTC.

This clone occurred a few times. V is TRBV28 and J is TRBJ1-2; weak D call: TRBD1 (5 bases). Trimming stripped 8 bases from V and 3 bases from J, with 19 bases between. The CDR3 is made up of 15 amino acids. Germline-derived CDR1 and CDR2 are MDHEN and SYDVKM. The CDR3 bases are TGTGCCAGCCGCAGGGAAGGAACTGTGGACTATGGCTACACCTTC. Its translation is CASRREGTVDYGYTF.

The chain links TRBV4-3 to TRBJ1-6; D is ambiguous. Germline CDR1 LGHNA, CDR2 YSLEER. The CDR3 runs 14 residues. Trimming took 3 bases from V and 9 from J, leaving 12 bases between them. The CDR3 reads CASSQAVEGSPLHF. CDR3 nucleotides: TGCGCCAGCAGCCAGGCAGTAGAGGGTTCACCCCTCCACTTT.

This chain connects TRBV6-5 to TRBJ2-7; D possibly corresponds to TRBD1 (8 bases). In germline, CDR1 is MNHEY, CDR2 SVGAGI. The germline V and J ends were trimmed by 5 bases and 6 bases, with 14 bases remaining between them. The CDR3 runs to 13 residues. CDR3 region: CASSQDREGEQYF. The CDR3 DNA reads TGTGCCAGCAGTCAGGACAGGGAGGGCGAGCAGTACTTC.

The V call is TRBV23-1, the J call TRBJ1-5, with a weak D call TRBD1 (5 bases). TRBV23-1 is sorted into the ORF group, with uncertain function. Trimming removed 2 bases from V and 4 bases from J, with 9 bases in between. The CDR3 loop spans 14 amino acids. The CDR3 loop reads CASSQGGNNQPQHF. The CDR3 DNA reads as TGCGCCAGCAGTCAAGGGGGGAATAATCAGCCCCAGCATTTT.

The V and J genes are TRBV28 and TRBJ2-4; D is perhaps TRBD1 (5 bases). Trimming took 10 bases from V and 6 from J, leaving 22 bases between them. CDR3 length equals 15 residues. CDR1 and CDR2 (germline): MDHEN, SYDVKM. The CDR3 coding sequence is TGTGCCACCCTCCGATGGGCAGGGCTCCGAAACATTCAGTACTTC. Amino acid sequence: CATLRWAGLRNIQYF.

The CDR3 region has the DNA TGTGCCATCAGTGAGGAGTACGAGCAGTACTTC. Residues: CAISEEYEQYF. V gene TRBV10-3 combines with J gene TRBJ2-7; no clear D. With 2 bases removed from V and 4 bases from J, the gap between germline ends came to 3 bases. In germline, CDR1 is ENHRY, CDR2 SYGVKD. CDR3 length: 11 residues.

This clone appeared once. The chain has TRBV27 and TRBJ2-2; 10 nucleotides agree with TRBD2. Looked up from germline, CDR1 is MNHEY and CDR2 is SMNVEV (reference sequence). The CDR3 length is 15 residues. Losses at the gene ends were 6 bases for V and 6 bases for J; bases not matched to a gene: 7. Here the CDR3 reads CASSALAGAAGELFF. In nucleotides, the CDR3 is TGTGCCAGCAGCGCTCTAGCGGGGGCCGCCGGGGAGCTGTTTTTT.

V usage is TRBV10-3 and J usage is TRBJ1-2; no firm D call. V gave up 6 bases and J gave up 4 bases, with 12 bases separating them. This CDR3 spans 13 amino acids. Germline CDR1 reads ENHRY; CDR2 reads SYGVKD. The CDR3 DNA is TGTGCCATCAGCCCCCAGGCCTCCTATGGCTACACCTTC. Translation: CAISPQASYGYTF.

The V and J genes are TRBV4-3 and TRBJ2-3, with 7 bases aligning to TRBD2. This CDR3 comprises 17 residues. The ends lost 3 bases at V and 3 bases at J; junction bases unmatched: 12. Germline V lookup: CDR1 LGHNA, CDR2 YSLEER. DNA of the CDR3: TGCGCCAGCAGCCAGCAAATCGGACTAGGGGCGACAGATACGCAGTATTTT. Translated, it gives CASSQQIGLGATDTQYF.

On this clone: Other DNA sequences from this sample encode an identical CDR3 as well. The gene calls are TRBV9 and TRBJ2-2; D unresolved. The CDR3 contains 12 residues. Germline values: CDR1 SGDLS, CDR2 YYNGEE. Trimming took 2 bases from V and 5 from J, leaving 4 bases between them. CDR3 sequence reads: CASSVQTGELFF. Written as DNA, the CDR3 is TGTGCCAGCAGCGTCCAAACCGGGGAGCTGTTTTTT.

The rearrangement links TRBV5-5 to TRBJ2-7, with 12 nucleotides matching TRBD1. J lost 6 bases, V lost 3 bases, and 16 bases had no gene match. The CDR3 totals 18 residues. Germline lookup yields CDR1 SGHKS and CDR2 YYEKEE (reference sequence). CDR3 residues: CASSYTGTGGPMALEQYF. The CDR3, as DNA: TGTGCCAGCAGCTACACCGGGACAGGGGGCCCTATGGCTCTCGAGCAGTACTTC.

This chain connects TRBV7-8 to TRBJ1-2; maybe TRBD1 (5 bases). The CDR3 length is 17 residues. Trimming cost V 3 bases and J 0 bases, with 17 bases left between them. Germline V gene sequence: CDR1 SGHVS, CDR2 FQNEAQ. The CDR3 protein is CASSLNPRDSPNYGYTF. In nucleotides, the CDR3 is TGTGCCAGCAGCTTGAATCCCCGCGACAGCCCTAACTATGGCTACACCTTC.

The rearrangement joins TRBV10-1 to TRBJ1-2, with TRBD1 identical over 8 bases. Losses at the gene ends were 2 bases for V and 3 bases for J; bases not matched to a gene: 5. This CDR3 is built from 15 residues. Germline CDR1 WNHNN, CDR2 SYGVQD (reference sequence). The CDR3 reads CASSETAGGYYGYTF. In DNA, the CDR3 is TGCGCCAGCAGTGAGACGGCAGGGGGCTACTATGGCTACACCTTC.

V usage is TRBV28 and J usage is TRBJ2-7, with TRBD1 identical over 9 bases. The CDR3 covers 15 residues. Trimming took 3 bases from V and 4 from J; bases not matched to a gene: 7. Germline loops: CDR1 MDHEN, CDR2 SYDVKM. CDR3 nucleotide sequence: TGTGCCAGCAGTTTCGAAGGACAGGGGAGTTACGAGCAGTACTTC. This gives the protein CASSFEGQGSYEQYF.

The V call is TRBV5-4, the J call TRBJ1-1; D is possibly TRBD1 (5 bases). The V end was cut by 7 bases, the J end by 3 bases, with 13 bases between. Germline V CDR1 and CDR2: SGHNT, YYREEE (reference sequence). The CDR3 is made up of 13 amino acids. The CDR3 nucleotides read TGTGCCAGCCGGGGGTACCCGGACACTGAAGCTTTCTTT. Translated, it gives CASRGYPDTEAFF.

The CDR3 DNA reads as TGTGCCAGCAGTTTCGCGATGGCAGGGCAATATGGCTACACCTTC. Its translation: CASSFAMAGQYGYTF. The chain recombines TRBV28 with TRBJ1-2; D is possibly TRBD1 (5 bases). V shed 3 bases and J shed 5 bases, with 16 bases lying between them. Germline CDR1 and CDR2: MDHEN and SYDVKM. The CDR3 consists of 15 residues.

Ten or more counts support this clone. The chain is built from TRBV21-1 and TRBJ1-5; the D call of TRBD1 is as the table states it, not checked on the DNA. TRBV21-1 is listed as a pseudogene. This CDR3 is 15 amino acids long. Here the CDR3 DNA reads TGTGCCAGCAGCAAGACAGCCCTTAGCAATCAGCCCCAGCATTTT. Translation gives CASSKTALSNQPQHF.

This chain links TRBV6-5 with TRBJ1-2; 9 bases fit TRBD1. This CDR3 comprises 14 residues. V shed 6 bases and J 8 bases; nucleotides not matched to a gene: 10. Per germline, CDR1 MNHEY and CDR2 SVGAGI. The CDR3 loop reads CASSIYTGGGGYTF. CDR3 DNA: TGTGCCAGCAGCATTTATACAGGGGGCGGAGGCTACACCTTC.